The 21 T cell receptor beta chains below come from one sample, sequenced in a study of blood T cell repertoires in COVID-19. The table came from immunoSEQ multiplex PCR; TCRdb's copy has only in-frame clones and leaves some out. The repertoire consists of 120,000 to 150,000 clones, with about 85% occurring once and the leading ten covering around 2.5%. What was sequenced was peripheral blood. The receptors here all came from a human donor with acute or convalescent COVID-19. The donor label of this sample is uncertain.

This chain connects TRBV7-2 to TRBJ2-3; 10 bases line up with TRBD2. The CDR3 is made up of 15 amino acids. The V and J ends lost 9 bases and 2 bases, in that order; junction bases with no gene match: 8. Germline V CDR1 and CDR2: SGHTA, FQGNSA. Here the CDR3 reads CASQVAGGSTDTQYF. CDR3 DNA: TGTGCCAGTCAAGTAGCGGGGGGATCCACAGATACGCAGTATTTT. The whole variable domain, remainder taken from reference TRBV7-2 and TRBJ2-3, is GAGVSQSPSNKVTEKGKDVELRCDPISGHTALYWYRQSLGQGLEFLIYFQGNSAPDKSGLPSDRFSAERTGGSVSTLTIQRTQQEDSAVYLCASQVAGGSTDTQYFGPGTRLTVL.

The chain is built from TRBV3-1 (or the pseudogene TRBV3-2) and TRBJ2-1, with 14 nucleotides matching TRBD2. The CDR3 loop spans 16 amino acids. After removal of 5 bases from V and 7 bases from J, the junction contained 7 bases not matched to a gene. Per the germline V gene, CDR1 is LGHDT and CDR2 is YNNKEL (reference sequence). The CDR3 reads CASSGTSGSWRNEQFF. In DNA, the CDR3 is TGTGCCAGCAGCGGGACTAGCGGGAGTTGGAGGAATGAGCAGTTCTTC.

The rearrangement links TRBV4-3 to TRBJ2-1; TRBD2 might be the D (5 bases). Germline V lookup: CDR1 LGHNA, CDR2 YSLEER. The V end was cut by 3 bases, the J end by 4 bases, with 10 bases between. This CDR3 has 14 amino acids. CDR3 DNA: TGCGCCAGCAGCCACGCCTCGGGGTACAATGAGCAGTTCTTC. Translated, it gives CASSHASGYNEQFF.

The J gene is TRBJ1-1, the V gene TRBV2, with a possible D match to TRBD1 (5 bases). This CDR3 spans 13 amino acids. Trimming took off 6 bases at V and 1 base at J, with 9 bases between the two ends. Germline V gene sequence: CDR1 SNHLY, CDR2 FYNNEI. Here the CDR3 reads CASSFTGNTEAFF. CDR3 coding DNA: TGTGCCAGCAGCTTCACAGGGAACACTGAAGCTTTCTTT.

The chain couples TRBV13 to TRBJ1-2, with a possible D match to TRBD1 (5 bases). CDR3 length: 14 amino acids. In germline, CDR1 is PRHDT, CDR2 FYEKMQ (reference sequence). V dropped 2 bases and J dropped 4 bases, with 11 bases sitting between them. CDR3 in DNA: TGTGCCAGCAGCTTATTCAAGGGGTCCTATGGCTACACCTTC. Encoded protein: CASSLFKGSYGYTF.

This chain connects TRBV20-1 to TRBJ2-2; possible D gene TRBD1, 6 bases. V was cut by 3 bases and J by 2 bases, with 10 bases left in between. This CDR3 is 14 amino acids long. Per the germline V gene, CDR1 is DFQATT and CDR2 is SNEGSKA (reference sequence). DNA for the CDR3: TGCAGTGCTAGTCGACAGGTTAACACCGGGGAGCTGTTTTTT. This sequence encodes CSASRQVNTGELFF.

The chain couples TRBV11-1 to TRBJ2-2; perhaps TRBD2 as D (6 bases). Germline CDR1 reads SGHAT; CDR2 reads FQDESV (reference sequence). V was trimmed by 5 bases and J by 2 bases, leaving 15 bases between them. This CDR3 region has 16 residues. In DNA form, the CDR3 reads TGTGCCAGCAGCCCAGAGACGGGAGAAAACACCGGGGAGCTGTTTTTT. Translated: CASSPETGENTGELFF.

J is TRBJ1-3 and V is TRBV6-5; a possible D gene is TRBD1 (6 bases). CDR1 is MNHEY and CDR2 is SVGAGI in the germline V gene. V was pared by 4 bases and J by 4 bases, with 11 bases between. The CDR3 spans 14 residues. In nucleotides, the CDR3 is TGTGCCAGCAGTTCGCCCGGGACAGGAAACACCATATATTTT. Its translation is CASSSPGTGNTIYF.

CDR3 sequence: CATSDGAPGELFF. The CDR3 nucleotides read TGTGCCACCAGTGATGGGGCCCCCGGGGAGCTGTTTTTT. The chain uses TRBV24-1 and TRBJ2-2; the D gene is possibly TRBD1 (5 bases). The germline V and J ends were trimmed by 3 bases and 6 bases, with 7 bases remaining between them. Germline assignment: CDR1 KGHDR and CDR2 SFDVKD. The CDR3 is made up of 13 amino acids.

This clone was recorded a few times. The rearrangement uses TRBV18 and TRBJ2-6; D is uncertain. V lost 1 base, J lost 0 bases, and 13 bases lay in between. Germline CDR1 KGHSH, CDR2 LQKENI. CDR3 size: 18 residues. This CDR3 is CASSPQAVKGSGANVLTF. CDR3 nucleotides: TGTGCCAGCTCACCACAGGCGGTAAAAGGCTCTGGGGCCAACGTCCTGACTTTC.

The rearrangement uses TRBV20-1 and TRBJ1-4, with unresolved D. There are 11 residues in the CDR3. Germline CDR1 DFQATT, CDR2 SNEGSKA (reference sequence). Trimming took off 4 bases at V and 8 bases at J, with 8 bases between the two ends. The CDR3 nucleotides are TGCAGTGCTATCACGGGAGAAAAACTGTTTTTT. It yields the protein CSAITGEKLFF.

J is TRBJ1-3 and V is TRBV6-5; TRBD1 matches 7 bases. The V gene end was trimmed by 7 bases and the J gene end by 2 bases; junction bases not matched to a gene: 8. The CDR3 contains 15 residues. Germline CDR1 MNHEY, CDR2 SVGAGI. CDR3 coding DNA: TGTGCCAGCAAGCCGGGACAGTCAACTGGAAACACCATATATTTT. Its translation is CASKPGQSTGNTIYF.

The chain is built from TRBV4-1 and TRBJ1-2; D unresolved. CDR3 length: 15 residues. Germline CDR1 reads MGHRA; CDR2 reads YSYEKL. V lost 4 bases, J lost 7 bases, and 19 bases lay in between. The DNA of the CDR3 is TGCGCCAGCAGCCCCTCAAGTACATGGTCAGGTGGCTACACCTTC. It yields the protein CASSPSSTWSGGYTF.

In DNA, the CDR3 is TGCGCCAGCAGTGAGATCGGGAGCGGAGAGACCCAGTACTTC. Protein: CASSEIGSGETQYF. The chain recombines TRBV5-1 with TRBJ2-5; a possible D gene is TRBD2 (6 bases). The CDR3 extends over 14 amino acids. V lost 5 bases, J lost 4 bases, and 15 bases lay in between. Germline loops: CDR1 SGHRS, CDR2 YFSETQ.

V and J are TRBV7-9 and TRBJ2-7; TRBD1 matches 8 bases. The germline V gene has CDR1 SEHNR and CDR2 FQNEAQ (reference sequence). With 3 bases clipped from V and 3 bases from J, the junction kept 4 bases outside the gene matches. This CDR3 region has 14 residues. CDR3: CASSFSGTGYEQYV. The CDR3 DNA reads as TGTGCCAGCAGCTTCTCCGGGACAGGCTACGAGCAGTACGTC.

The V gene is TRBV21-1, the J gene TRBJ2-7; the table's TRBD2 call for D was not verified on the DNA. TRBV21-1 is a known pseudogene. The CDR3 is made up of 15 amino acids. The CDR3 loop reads CASSKSGRRLYEQYV. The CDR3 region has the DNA TGTGCCAGCAGCAAATCGGGTAGGCGACTCTACGAGCAGTACGTC.

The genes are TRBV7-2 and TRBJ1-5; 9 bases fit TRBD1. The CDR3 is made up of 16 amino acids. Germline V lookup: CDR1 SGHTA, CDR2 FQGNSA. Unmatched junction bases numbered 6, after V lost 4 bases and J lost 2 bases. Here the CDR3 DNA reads TGTGCCAGCAGCTCGAAGGGACAGGGCGGCAATCAGCCCCAGCATTTT. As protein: CASSSKGQGGNQPQHF. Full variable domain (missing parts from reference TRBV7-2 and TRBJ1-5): GAGVSQSPSNKVTEKGKDVELRCDPISGHTALYWYRQSLGQGLEFLIYFQGNSAPDKSGLPSDRFSAERTGGSVSTLTIQRTQQEDSAVYLCASSSKGQGGNQPQHFGDGTRLSIL.

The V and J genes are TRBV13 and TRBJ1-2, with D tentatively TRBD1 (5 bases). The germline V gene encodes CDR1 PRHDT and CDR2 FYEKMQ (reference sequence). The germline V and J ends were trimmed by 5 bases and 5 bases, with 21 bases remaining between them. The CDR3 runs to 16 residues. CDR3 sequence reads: CASSTDTGRSLYGYTF. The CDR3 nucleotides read TGTGCCAGCAGCACAGACACAGGCCGGTCCCTATATGGCTACACCTTC.

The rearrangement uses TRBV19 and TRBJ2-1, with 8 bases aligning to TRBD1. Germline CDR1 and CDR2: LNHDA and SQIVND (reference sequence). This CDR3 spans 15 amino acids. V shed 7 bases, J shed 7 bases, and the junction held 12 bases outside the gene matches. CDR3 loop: CASIARGRPVNEQFF. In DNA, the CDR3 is TGTGCCAGTATCGCCAGGGGGCGCCCGGTAAATGAGCAGTTCTTC. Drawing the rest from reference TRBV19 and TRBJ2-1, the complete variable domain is DGGITQSPKYLFRKEGQNVTLSCEQNLNHDAMYWYRQDPGQGLRLIYYSQIVNDFQKGDIAEGYSVSREKKESFPLTVTSAQKNPTAFYLCASIARGRPVNEQFFGPGTRLTVL.

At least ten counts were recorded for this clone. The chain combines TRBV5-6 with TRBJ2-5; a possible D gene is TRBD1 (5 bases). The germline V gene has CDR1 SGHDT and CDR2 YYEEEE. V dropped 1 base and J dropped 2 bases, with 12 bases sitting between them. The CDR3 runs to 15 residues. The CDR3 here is CASSLYAGLQETQYF. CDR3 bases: TGTGCCAGCAGCTTGTATGCAGGGCTACAAGAGACCCAGTACTTC.

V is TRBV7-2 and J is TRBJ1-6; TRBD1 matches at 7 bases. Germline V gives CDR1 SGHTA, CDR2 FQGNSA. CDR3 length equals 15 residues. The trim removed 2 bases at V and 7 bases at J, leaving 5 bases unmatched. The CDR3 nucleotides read TGTGCCAGCAGCTTATCGCGACAGGGAAATTCACCCCTCCACTTT. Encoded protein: CASSLSRQGNSPLHF.